This T cell receptor beta chain was sequenced in a study of T cells in Graves' hyperthyroidism and ophthalmopathy. The study, taken as a whole, reports: In the blood, most expanded thyroid clonotypes above 0.001 appeared as well. The model made its ophthalmopathy prediction, and onset followed a median approximately 6.5 months later.

This clonotype was counted ten times or more. Its specificity is not known. Germline V gene lookup returns CDR1 ENHRY and CDR2 SYGVKD. V shed 0 bases and J 4 bases; nucleotides not matched to a gene: 11. This CDR3 is built from 19 residues. Using RNA transcripts as the source, TCR beta CDR3 regions were amplified. TCR CDR3 underwent first-round RT-PCR with the HTBI primer set. Each CDR3 protein is one row after TCRdb ran MiXCR on the multiplex PCR reads. Of 660,000 or so distinct CDR3 sequences in the sample, over 40% are singletons; the top ten hold under 8%. Patients with uncontrolled infections, other autoimmune diseases, pregnancy or lactation were excluded.

This chain uses TRBV10-3 with TRBJ2-6, with 8 bases lining up with TRBD1. This clonotype was sampled from an adult man with Graves' disease, either hyperthyroidism or ophthalmopathy (not recorded which). Sequenced: peripheral blood or thyroid tissue (not recorded which). Here the CDR3 reads CAISESGGRGRSGANVLTF. The CDR3 DNA reads as TGTGCCATCAGTGAGTCAGGAGGCAGGGGGCGTTCGGGGGCCAACGTCCTGACTTTC.